Following are 16 T cell receptor beta chains from one sample sequenced in a study of blood T cell repertoires in COVID-19. Method: immunoSEQ multiplex PCR; TCRdb's copy keeps in-frame clones and lacks some. The table includes approximately 110,000 clones, more than 80% detected once. Sequenced material: peripheral blood. These receptors were collected from an elderly woman with COVID-19, enrolled during active disease.

This clone showed up just a few times. The rearrangement joins TRBV9 to TRBJ2-3; 8 bases are a match to TRBD2. After removal of 4 bases from V and 5 bases from J, the junction contained 12 bases not matched to a gene. The CDR3 loop spans 16 amino acids. CDR1 is SGDLS and CDR2 is YYNGEE in the germline V gene. This CDR3 is CASSQNGLARGDTQYF. For the CDR3, the DNA is TGTGCCAGCAGCCAAAACGGACTAGCTAGGGGAGATACGCAGTATTTT.

The V and J genes are TRBV7-8 and TRBJ1-6; weak D call: TRBD1 (6 bases). Trimming took 0 bases from V and 10 from J, leaving 13 bases between them. This CDR3 spans 15 amino acids. CDR1 is SGHVS, CDR2 FQNEAQ, per germline. The CDR3 DNA reads TGTGCCAGCAGCTTAGCTTCCAGGGACAACTCACCCCTCCACTTT. The encoded protein is CASSLASRDNSPLHF.

The V call is TRBV5-1, the J call TRBJ2-7; 8 bases are shared with TRBD1. Losses at the gene ends were 4 bases for V and 5 bases for J; bases not matched to a gene: 5. Per germline, CDR1 SGHRS and CDR2 YFSETQ. This CDR3 has 13 residues. CDR3 region: CASSPRTGNEQYF. The CDR3 nucleotides are TGCGCCAGCAGCCCCCGGACAGGGAACGAGCAGTACTTC.

Notes on this clone: The germline gene is not matched at one end of the junction; a read error may be the cause. The genes are TRBV3-1 (or the pseudogene TRBV3-2) and TRBJ2-7; 7 bases are shared with TRBD2. Per germline, CDR1 LGHDT and CDR2 YNNKEL (reference sequence). The CDR3 has 15 amino acids. CDR3 in amino acids: CPSWKLGGGPGEQYF. Here the CDR3 DNA reads TGTCCCAGCTGGAAACTCGGGGGAGGGCCGGGGGAGCAGTACTTC.

This rearrangement joins TRBV18 to TRBJ2-2; possibly TRBD1 for D (5 bases). V lost 4 bases to trimming and J lost 0 bases, with 15 bases between them. The germline V gene has CDR1 KGHSH and CDR2 LQKENI. This CDR3 contains 17 residues. The CDR3 DNA is TGTGCCAGCTCACGGATATTTACAGGCGCGAACACCGGGGAGCTGTTTTTT. It translates to CASSRIFTGANTGELFF.

In nucleotides, the CDR3 is TGTGCCAGTAGTATGGGGGGTACCGGGGAGCTGTTTTTT. Translated, it gives CASSMGGTGELFF. The chain combines TRBV19 with TRBJ2-2, with D perhaps TRBD2 (6 bases). Germline V CDR1 and CDR2: LNHDA, SQIVND (reference sequence). Trimming removed 3 bases at V and 5 bases at J, with 7 bases between. The CDR3 covers 13 residues.

The chain joins TRBV3-1 (or the pseudogene TRBV3-2) to TRBJ2-1; TRBD2 matches 9 bases. CDR1 and CDR2 from the germline V gene are LGHDT and YNNKEL (reference sequence). The CDR3 extends over 16 amino acids. V dropped 3 bases and J dropped 2; count of bases not matched to a gene: 5. In DNA, the CDR3 is TGTGCCAGCAGCCACTATAGCGGGAGTGCCTACAATGAGCAGTTCTTC. Residues: CASSHYSGSAYNEQFF.

This clone was detected only a few times. This chain joins TRBV2 and TRBJ1-5, with D hard to call. The CDR3 totals 15 residues. Germline V gene sequence: CDR1 SNHLY, CDR2 FYNNEI. Trimming left V 5 bases short and J 2 bases short, with 13 bases between. CDR3 sequence (DNA): TGTGCCAGCAGTAGGGAGAACGGGGGCAATCAGCCCCAGCATTTT. Protein product: CASSRENGGNQPQHF.

The chain employs TRBV3-1 (or the pseudogene TRBV3-2) and TRBJ1-5; D gene uncertain. Trimming shortened V by 0 bases and J by 9 bases, and 9 bases separated the two germline ends. This CDR3 is built from 13 residues. Per the germline V gene, CDR1 is LGHDT and CDR2 is YNNKEL (reference sequence). CDR3 region: CASSQDSGRPQHF. The CDR3 DNA reads as TGTGCCAGCAGCCAAGATTCGGGGAGGCCCCAGCATTTT.

The chain has TRBV29-1 and TRBJ2-7; D unclear. CDR1 and CDR2 (germline): SQVTM, ANQGSEA. CDR3 length: 11 residues. V gave up 4 bases and J gave up 2 bases, with 6 bases separating them. CDR3 region: CSVGLTYEQYF. In DNA form, the CDR3 reads TGCAGCGTTGGACTCACCTACGAGCAGTACTTC.

V usage is TRBV9 and J usage is TRBJ2-7; no definite D call. Trimming stripped 0 bases from V and 0 bases from J, with 13 bases between. Germline V lookup: CDR1 SGDLS, CDR2 YYNGEE. This CDR3 has 16 amino acids. The CDR3 sequence is CASSVAEYDTSYEQYF. Here the CDR3 DNA reads TGTGCCAGCAGCGTAGCGGAGTATGATACCTCCTACGAGCAGTACTTC. The full variable domain, completed using reference TRBV9 and TRBJ2-7, is DSGVTQTPKHLITATGQRVTLRCSPRSGDLSVYWYQQSLDQGLQFLIQYYNGEERAKGNILERFSAQQFPDLHSELNLSSLELGDSALYFCASSVAEYDTSYEQYFGPGTRLTVT.

V gene TRBV6-2 or TRBV6-3 combines with J gene TRBJ2-5; perhaps TRBD2 as D (6 bases). The V end was cut by 2 bases, the J end by 4 bases, with 14 bases between. Germline lookup yields CDR1 MNHEY and CDR2 SVGEGT. CDR3 length: 15 amino acids. Here the CDR3 reads CASSYGGAGGETQYF. CDR3 nucleotides: TGTGCCAGCAGTTACGGGGGAGCGGGCGGAGAGACCCAGTACTTC.

V and J are TRBV20-1 and TRBJ1-2, with D possibly matching TRBD1 (6 bases). CDR1 is DFQATT and CDR2 is SNEGSKA in the germline V gene (reference sequence). The CDR3 consists of 11 residues. V shed 6 bases and J shed 8 bases, with 13 bases lying between them. The CDR3 nucleotides read TGCAGTGCGGATGCTCAGGGGGGCTACACCTTC. This translates into CSADAQGGYTF.

V usage is TRBV28 and J usage is TRBJ2-7; no firm D call. V was cut by 5 bases and J by 0 bases, with 5 bases left in between. The germline V gene has CDR1 MDHEN and CDR2 SYDVKM. The CDR3 has 12 residues. The CDR3 nucleotides are TGTGCCAGCAGTCCGAGCTCCTACGAGCAGTACTTC. Its translation is CASSPSSYEQYF.

This sequence joins TRBV29-1 and TRBJ2-7; a weak D match, TRBD2 (5 bases). CDR3 size: 14 residues. Trimming took off 5 bases at V and 2 bases at J, with 16 bases between the two ends. Germline CDR1 SQVTM, CDR2 ANQGSEA. Written as DNA, the CDR3 is TGCAGCGTTTGCCCGGGGAGCAACACCTACGAGCAGTACTTC. It translates to CSVCPGSNTYEQYF.

The chain has TRBV18 and TRBJ1-5, with TRBD1 matching over 11 bases. With V trimmed by 6 bases and J by 5 bases, 6 bases remained unmatched. Germline V gene sequence: CDR1 KGHSH, CDR2 LQKENI. This CDR3 spans 15 amino acids. The chain's CDR3 is CASSADRGPYQPQHF. In DNA, the CDR3 is TGTGCCAGCTCCGCGGACAGGGGGCCCTATCAGCCCCAGCATTTT.